This T cell receptor (beta chain) is drawn from a study of blood T cell repertoires in COVID-19 (dated by TCRdb to between 2020 and 2021). About the full investigation: Collaborator samples came from the United States, Italy and Spain and covered acute and convalescent phases of COVID-19. The prospective study material was composed of cDNA or gDNA derived from T cells, B-cell-depleted T cells, or PBMCs. The dataset comprised deeply sampled blood TCRbeta repertoires from subjects exposed to, actively infected with, or recovered from COVID-19. The repertoires were released in a freely available public database intended as a resource for research on the immune response to SARS-CoV-2. The samples were drawn from the first 160 participants of the ongoing ImmuneRACE study and from roughly 1,300 subjects provided by 6 global collaborators. Nearly every sample came with metadata listing a de-identified subject ID, COVID-19 status, age in years and sex. HLA class I and class II types, where available, came from metadata supplied by the sample provider rather than from assay-based typing.

TCRbeta CDR3 regions were amplified from genomic DNA using the immunoSEQ Assay, a bias-controlled multiplex PCR. On the study's bioinformatics: The number of nucleated cells in each sample was estimated from the amplification of reference gene primers within the assay. To quantify the absolute abundance of each unique TCRbeta CDR3 rearrangement, sequence reads were collapsed and filtered. For each sample, productive Simpson clonality was calculated as the square root of Simpson's diversity index over productive rearrangements. TCRdb took over this immuneACCESS table, retaining in-frame rearrangements with V and J assigned. Such tables are incomplete; in checked studies, under half of the missing clones stem from an unresolved V gene, and the remainder is unexplained. V, J and clone size derive from that table, while D and trimming were established from the DNA sequence. A total of about 270,000 clones appear in this sample, roughly 91% of them only once. Clones ranked in the top ten supply under 2.5% of the sample.

Enrolling through a virtual design, the prospective study's participants ranged in age from roughly 18 to 89 years and lived across more than 20 United States geographic areas. In the prospective study, cohorts were assigned on the basis of participant-reported clinical history obtained from a screening survey and a study questionnaire. For ImmuneRACE Cohort 3, a participant was defined as recovered based on two consecutive negative NP/OP PCR tests, clearance by a healthcare professional, or resolution of symptoms. Each participant in the prospective study had whole blood, serum and a nasopharyngeal or oropharyngeal swab collected by mobile phlebotomists. Over a roughly 2-month period, participants in the prospective study had the option of providing additional blood draws and questionnaires. Before DNA extraction, blood samples from the prospective study were shipped at room temperature or frozen.

V is shortened by 8 bases, J by 10 bases, and the region joining them spans 14 bases. The CDR3 contains 11 residues, cysteine and phenylalanine counted. The DNA shown is the 33-base CDR3, in frame from base 1. This clone has only one observation. It has no known antigen specificity. Per-base qualities were not stored, and no clone one base away is much larger. General study outcomes and caveats: Clinical and demographic metadata were provided uncurated, with the amount varying by source and participant.

This sequence was found in a woman aged 60-70 years who had recovered from COVID-19. The chain couples TRBV12-3 or TRBV12-4 to TRBJ2-5; TRBD2 is perhaps the D gene, given 6 matching bases. What was sequenced was PBMCs or T cells enriched from blood (not recorded which). DNA sequence: TGTGCCAGCCGCCGGACCGGGGGCCAGTACTTC. This is translated as CASRRTGGQYF.